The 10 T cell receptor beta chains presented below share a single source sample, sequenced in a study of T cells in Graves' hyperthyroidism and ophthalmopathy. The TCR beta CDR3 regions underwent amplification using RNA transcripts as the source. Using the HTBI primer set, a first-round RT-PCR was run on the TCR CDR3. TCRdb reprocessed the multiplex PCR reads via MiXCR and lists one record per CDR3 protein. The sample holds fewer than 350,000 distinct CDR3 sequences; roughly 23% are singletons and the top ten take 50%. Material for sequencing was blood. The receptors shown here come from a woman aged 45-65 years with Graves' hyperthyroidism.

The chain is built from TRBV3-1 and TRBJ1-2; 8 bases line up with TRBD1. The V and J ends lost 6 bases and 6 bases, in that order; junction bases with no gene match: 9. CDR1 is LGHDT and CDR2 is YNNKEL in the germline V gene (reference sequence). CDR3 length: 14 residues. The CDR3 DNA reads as TGTGCCAGCAGTCATAACACAGGGGGGCATGGCTACACCTTC. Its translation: CASSHNTGGHGYTF.

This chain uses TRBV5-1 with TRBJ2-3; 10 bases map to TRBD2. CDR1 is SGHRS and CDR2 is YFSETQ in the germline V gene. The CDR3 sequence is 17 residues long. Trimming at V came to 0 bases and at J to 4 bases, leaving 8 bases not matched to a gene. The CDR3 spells CASSLGTSGPVADTQYF. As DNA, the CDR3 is TGCGCCAGCAGCTTGGGGACTAGCGGCCCAGTGGCAGATACGCAGTATTTT. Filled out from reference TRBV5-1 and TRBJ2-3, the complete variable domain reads KAGVTQTPRYLIKTRGQQVTLSCSPISGHRSVSWYQQTPGQGLQFLFEYFSETQRNKGNFPGRFSGRQFSNSRSEMNVSTLELGDSALYLCASSLGTSGPVADTQYFGPGTRLTVL.

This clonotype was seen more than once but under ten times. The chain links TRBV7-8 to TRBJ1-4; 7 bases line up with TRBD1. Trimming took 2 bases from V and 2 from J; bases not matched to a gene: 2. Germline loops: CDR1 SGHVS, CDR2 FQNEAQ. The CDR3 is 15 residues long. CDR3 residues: CASSLLGQTNEKLFF. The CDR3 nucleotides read TGTGCCAGCAGCTTACTGGGACAGACTAATGAAAAACTGTTTTTT.

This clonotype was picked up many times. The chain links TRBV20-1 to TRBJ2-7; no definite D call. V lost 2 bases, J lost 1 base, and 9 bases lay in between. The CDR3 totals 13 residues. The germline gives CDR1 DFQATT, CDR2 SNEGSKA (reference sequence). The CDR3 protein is CSARTDRSYEQYF. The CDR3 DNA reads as TGCAGTGCTAGAACCGACCGATCCTACGAGCAGTACTTC.

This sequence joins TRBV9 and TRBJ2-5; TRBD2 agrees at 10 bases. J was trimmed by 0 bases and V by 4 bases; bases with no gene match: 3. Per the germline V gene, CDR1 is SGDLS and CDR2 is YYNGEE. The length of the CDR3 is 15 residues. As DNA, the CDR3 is TGTGCCAGCAGCACTCTAGCGGGGGACCAAGAGACCCAGTACTTC. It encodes CASSTLAGDQETQYF.

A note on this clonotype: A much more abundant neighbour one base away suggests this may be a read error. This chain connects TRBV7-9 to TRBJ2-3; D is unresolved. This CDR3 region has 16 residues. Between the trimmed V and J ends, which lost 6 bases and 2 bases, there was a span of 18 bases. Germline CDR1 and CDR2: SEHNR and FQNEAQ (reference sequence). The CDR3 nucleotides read TGTGCCAGCAGGTCGACCGGAGAGTCTCTCACAGATACGCAGTATTTT. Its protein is CASRSTGESLTDTQYF.

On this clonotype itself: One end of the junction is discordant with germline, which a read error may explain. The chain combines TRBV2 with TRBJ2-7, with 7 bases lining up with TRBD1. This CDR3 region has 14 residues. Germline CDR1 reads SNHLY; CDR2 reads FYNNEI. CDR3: CAISDETGYYEQYF. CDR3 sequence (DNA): TGTGCCATCAGTGATGAGACAGGGTACTACGAGCAGTACTTC.

CDR3 bases: TGTGCCAGCAGCAAGCGACTAGCGGGGGATGAGCAGTACTTC. Translating gives CASSKRLAGDEQYF. The rearrangement joins TRBV11-2 to TRBJ2-7; 12 nucleotides agree with TRBD2. Germline CDR1 is SGHAT and CDR2 is FQNNGV. The CDR3 has 14 residues. J lost 7 bases, V lost 5 bases, and 6 bases had no gene match.

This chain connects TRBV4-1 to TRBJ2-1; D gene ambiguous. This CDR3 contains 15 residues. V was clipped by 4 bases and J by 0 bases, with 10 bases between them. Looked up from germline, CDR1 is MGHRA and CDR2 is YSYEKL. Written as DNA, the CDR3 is TGCGCCAGCAGCCTACAGTTTTTCTCCTACAATGAGCAGTTCTTC. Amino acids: CASSLQFFSYNEQFF.

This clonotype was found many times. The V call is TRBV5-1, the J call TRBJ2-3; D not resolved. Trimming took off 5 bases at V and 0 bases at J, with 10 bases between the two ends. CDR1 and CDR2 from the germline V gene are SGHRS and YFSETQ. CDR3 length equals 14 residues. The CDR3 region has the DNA TGCGCCAGCAGAAGCTTTGATAGCACAGATACGCAGTATTTT. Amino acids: CASRSFDSTDTQYF.